These T cell receptor beta chains were read from a single sample in a study of CD8 T cells in Susac syndrome. TCRdb re-called the immunoSEQ multiplex PCR reads with MiXCR, one entry per CDR3 protein. The table lists 300,000 to 350,000 distinct CDR3 sequences, 90% to 95% of them singletons, with roughly 0.059% in the top ten. The sample consisted of CD4+ T cells from PBMCs. Receptors originate from a human donor with multiple sclerosis. The CDR3 runs from the conserved cysteine through the conserved F or W. The D gene is left open where the match is weak. Clone size appears in some rows only: once, few, many, or a class for an expanded clone.

D gene | clone size | J gene | V gene | CDR3 protein | CDR3 DNA
TRBD2 | NA | TRBJ2-3 | TRBV7-2 | CASSSGTSGGSDTQYF | TGTGCCAGCAGCTCGGGGACTAGCGGGGGGTCGGATACGCAGTATTTT
NA | NA | TRBJ2-1 | TRBV18 | CASSLNDEQFF | TGTGCCAGCTCACTCAACGATGAGCAGTTCTTC
TRBD2 | NA | TRBJ2-1 | TRBV2 | CASGVAGVGEQFF | TGTGCCAGCGGAGTAGCGGGAGTCGGAGAGCAGTTCTTC
NA | NA | TRBJ2-2 | TRBV7-9 | CATNWRQVAGELFF | TGTGCCACCAACTGGAGACAGGTCGCCGGGGAGCTGTTTTTT
TRBD1 | NA | TRBJ2-7 | TRBV29-1 | CSVGDRVKDEQYF | TGCAGCGTTGGGGACAGGGTCAAGGACGAGCAGTACTTC
NA | few | TRBJ1-2 | TRBV29-1 | CSAGRQALYGYTF | TGCAGCGCCGGTCGGCAGGCTCTCTATGGCTACACCTTC
TRBD1 | few | TRBJ1-1 | TRBV6-5 | CASSFGQGKGNTEAFF | TGTGCCAGCAGTTTTGGACAGGGCAAGGGGAACACTGAAGCTTTCTTT
TRBD2 | NA | TRBJ2-1 | TRBV30 | CAWSRAGVISSYNEQFF | TGTGCCTGGAGTCGGGCGGGGGTTATAAGCTCCTACAATGAGCAGTTCTTC
NA | NA | TRBJ2-1 | TRBV20-1 | CSAQTEASWDNEQFF | TGCAGTGCTCAGACGGAGGCTAGCTGGGACAATGAGCAGTTCTTC
TRBD2 | NA | TRBJ2-7 | TRBV20-1 | CSARGGTAEREQYF | TGCAGTGCTCGGGGGGGTACGGCTGAAAGGGAGCAGTACTTC
TRBD2 | NA | TRBJ2-7 | TRBV7-2 | CASSPRLADEQYF | TGTGCCAGCAGTCCGAGACTAGCCGACGAGCAGTACTTC
TRBD1 | once | TRBJ2-5 | TRBV3-1 | CASSQDSGQQETQYF | TGTGCCAGCAGCCAAGATTCGGGACAGCAAGAGACCCAGTACTTC
NA | NA | TRBJ2-2 | TRBV6-5 | CASRILTTGELFF | TGTGCCAGCAGAATTCTTACCACCGGGGAGCTGTTTTTT
NA | NA | TRBJ2-7 | TRBV7-9 | CASSSFLGAAAFYEQYF | TGTGCCAGCAGCTCCTTTCTGGGGGCTGCTGCCTTCTACGAGCAGTACTTC
NA | NA | TRBJ1-5 | TRBV2 | CASSDNSNQPQHF | TGTGCCAGCAGCGACAATAGCAATCAGCCCCAGCATTTT
NA | NA | TRBJ1-5 | TRBV19 | CASSIEPENQPQHF | TGTGCCAGTAGTATAGAACCAGAAAATCAGCCCCAGCATTTT
NA | NA | TRBJ1-4 | TRBV7-9 | CASSGGKLFF | TGTGCCAGCAGCGGTGGAAAACTGTTTTTT
TRBD2 | NA | TRBJ2-5 | TRBV18 | CASSPRGELTQYF | TGTGCCAGCTCACCGCGGGGGGAATTGACCCAGTACTTC
TRBD2 | once | TRBJ2-4 | TRBV12-3/TRBV12-4 | CASTLLAALAKNIQYF | TGTGCCAGCACCTTACTAGCGGCCCTAGCCAAAAACATTCAGTACTTC
TRBD2 | NA | TRBJ2-1 | TRBV2 | CASSEIGLAGGEQFF | TGTGCCAGCAGTGAAATCGGGCTAGCGGGAGGTGAGCAGTTCTTC
NA | once | TRBJ1-1 | TRBV20-1 | CSARVLGNTEAFF | TGCAGTGCTAGAGTCCTTGGGAACACTGAAGCTTTCTTT
TRBD1 | NA | TRBJ1-1 | TRBV14 | CASREQGGAEAFF | TGTGCCAGCAGGGAACAGGGGGGGGCTGAAGCTTTCTTT
NA | NA | TRBJ2-1 | TRBV29-1 | CSVEDSSDNEQFF | TGCAGCGTTGAAGATTCTTCAGACAATGAGCAGTTCTTC
NA | NA | TRBJ2-6 | TRBV18 | CASSRDTRDAGANVLTF | TGTGCCAGCTCACGCGACACCCGGGACGCTGGGGCCAACGTCCTGACTTTC
NA | few | TRBJ2-5 | TRBV7-7 | CASSLAAGVQETQYF | TGTGCTAGCAGCTTAGCGGCAGGGGTACAAGAGACCCAGTACTTC
NA | NA | TRBJ2-4 | TRBV3-1 | CASSQGGGKNIQYF | TGTGCCAGCAGCCAAGGAGGTGGGAAAAACATTCAGTACTTC
NA | NA | TRBJ1-4 | TRBV4-2 | CASSQAQGHSVEKLFF | TGTGCCAGCAGCCAAGCACAGGGACACAGCGTTGAAAAACTGTTTTTT
TRBD1 | NA | TRBJ1-1 | TRBV6-1 | CASSRGGTGKGHNTEAFF | TGTGCCAGCAGTCGGGGCGGGACAGGGAAAGGGCATAACACTGAAGCTTTCTTT
NA | once | TRBJ2-3 | TRBV6-1 | CASSEAGDSTDTQYF | TGTGCCAGCAGTGAAGCTGGGGATAGCACAGATACGCAGTATTTT
TRBD1 | NA | TRBJ2-7 | TRBV24-1 | CATRETGVYEQYF | TGTGCCACCAGGGAGACAGGGGTCTACGAGCAGTACTTC
NA | once | TRBJ1-6 | TRBV19 | CASAPNANSPLHF | TGTGCCAGCGCCCCCAATGCTAACTCACCCCTCCACTTT
TRBD2 | once | TRBJ2-2 | TRBV3-1 | CASSPLRTSNGELFF | TGTGCCAGCAGCCCCCTTAGGACTAGCAATGGGGAGCTGTTTTTT
TRBD1 | NA | TRBJ1-2 | TRBV27 | CASRPKGGARFGYTF | TGTGCCAGCAGACCGAAAGGGGGCGCGAGATTCGGCTACACCTTC